The 18 T cell receptor beta chains below all came from one sample that was sequenced in a study of glioma-infiltrating T cells. Amplification of TCR alpha and beta CDR3 regions from RNA used iRepertoire nested multiplex PCR. TCRdb independently ran MiXCR on the multiplex PCR reads; one entry per CDR3 protein. Here the sample spans about 400,000 distinct CDR3 sequences, about two fifths being singletons. Source material: glioma tissue, nonneoplastic brain tissue, or PBMCs (not recorded which). These receptor sequences come from a human donor with low-grade glioma or glioblastoma, undergoing nonglioma brain surgery, or in good health (not recorded which).

This clonotype appeared a few times. The chain employs TRBV20-1 and TRBJ2-5; 14 positions agree with TRBD2. The CDR3 is 16 amino acids. J was trimmed by 0 bases and V by 5 bases; bases with no gene match: 5. Germline CDR1 and CDR2: DFQATT and SNEGSKA (reference sequence). CDR3 in amino acids: CSARLAGGTYQETQYF. DNA of the CDR3: TGCAGTGCTCGACTAGCGGGAGGGACCTACCAAGAGACCCAGTACTTC.

Points on this clonotype: With a much larger clone just one base away, this may be a read error. This sequence joins TRBV27 and TRBJ2-1; tentative D call: TRBD2 (5 bases). With 2 bases removed from V and 8 bases from J, the gap between germline ends came to 13 bases. CDR1 MNHEY and CDR2 SMNVEV come from the germline V gene (reference sequence). This CDR3 spans 14 amino acids. CDR3 nucleotide sequence: TGTGCCAGCAGTTTAATGGTGAGCGGAGATGAGCAGTTCTTC. It is translated as CASSLMVSGDEQFF.

This clonotype showed up many times. The chain joins TRBV6-2 or TRBV6-3 to TRBJ1-1; 9 nucleotides align to TRBD1. V dropped 2 bases and J dropped 3; count of bases not matched to a gene: 7. The CDR3 sequence is 16 residues long. Germline V gene sequence: CDR1 MNHEY, CDR2 SVGEGT. The CDR3 DNA reads as TGTGCCAGCAGTTACGCCTACACAGGGGGCGACACTGAAGCTTTCTTT. This gives the protein CASSYAYTGGDTEAFF.

The V call is TRBV24-1, the J call TRBJ2-4; no clear D gene. The V end lost 6 bases, the J end lost 5 bases, and 10 bases lay between the germline ends. The CDR3 is 13 residues long. Germline CDR1 and CDR2: KGHDR and SFDVKD. Written as DNA, the CDR3 is TGTGCCACCAGTTCGTGGGCCGAAAACATTCAGTACTTC. This translates into CATSSWAENIQYF.

This clonotype was seen many times. This chain links TRBV27 with TRBJ2-7; 10 positions agree with TRBD1. Germline V gene data show CDR1 as MNHEY and CDR2 as SMNVEV (reference sequence). This CDR3 has 15 amino acids. V shed 5 bases and J 5 bases; nucleotides not matched to a gene: 9. The CDR3 loop reads CASSTKWDRGDEQYF. The CDR3 coding sequence is TGTGCCAGCAGTACGAAATGGGACAGGGGAGACGAGCAGTACTTC.

The V gene is TRBV12-3 or TRBV12-4, the J gene TRBJ2-1; 11 bases map to TRBD2. V lost 6 bases, J lost 7 bases, and 5 bases stayed unmatched. This CDR3 spans 14 amino acids. CDR3 bases: TGTGCCAGCAGAACTAGCGGGGGTATGAATGAGCAGTTCTTC. It codes for CASRTSGGMNEQFF.

V usage is TRBV12-3 or TRBV12-4 and J usage is TRBJ2-2; TRBD2 agrees at 11 bases. The trim removed 5 bases at V and 1 base at J, leaving 3 bases unmatched. The CDR3 covers 16 residues. CDR3 sequence reads: CASSPLAGGNTGELFF. The CDR3 coding sequence is TGTGCCAGCAGTCCTCTAGCGGGAGGGAACACCGGGGAGCTGTTTTTT.

The V and J genes are TRBV2 and TRBJ2-7; D not certain. Germline loops: CDR1 SNHLY, CDR2 FYNNEI. V shed 2 bases and J shed 3 bases, with 8 bases lying between them. This CDR3 contains 13 residues. The chain's CDR3 is CASSEWRYYEQYF. The CDR3 DNA follows: TGTGCCAGCAGTGAATGGCGGTACTACGAGCAGTACTTC.

There are a few counts of this clonotype. The V and J genes are TRBV7-6 and TRBJ2-7; D call uncertain. The CDR3 is 15 residues long. V was cut by 0 bases and J by 5 bases, with 14 bases left in between. Germline V gives CDR1 SGHVS, CDR2 FNYEAQ. CDR3 DNA sequence: TGTGCCAGCAGCTTAGCCTCGGGCCGCACCAACGAGCAGTACTTC. This codes for CASSLASGRTNEQYF.

Concerning this clonotype: It may be a read error: a sequence one base away is much more abundant. This chain joins TRBV28 and TRBJ2-1; 8 positions agree with TRBD2. This CDR3 is built from 16 residues. The germline V gene has CDR1 MDHEN and CDR2 SYDVKM. V was clipped by 7 bases and J by 3 bases; unmatched bases: 11. The CDR3 DNA reads as TGTGCCAGCATCCCGGGGGACGGGGGGGTCTACAATGAGCAGTTCTTC. It is translated as CASIPGDGGVYNEQFF.

V usage is TRBV25-1 and J usage is TRBJ1-1; D possibly corresponds to TRBD1 (5 bases). V was trimmed by 7 bases and J by 4 bases, leaving 19 bases between them. This CDR3 region has 15 residues. Germline V gives CDR1 MGHDK, CDR2 SYGVNS. CDR3: CASTPTLGVGTEAFF. DNA for the CDR3: TGTGCCAGCACCCCCACACTAGGGGTCGGCACTGAAGCTTTCTTT.

A few counts support this clonotype. The chain couples TRBV20-1 to TRBJ2-1; 12 bases match TRBD2. V shed 3 bases and J 7 bases; nucleotides not matched to a gene: 7. CDR1 and CDR2 from the germline V gene are DFQATT and SNEGSKA (reference sequence). This CDR3 comprises 15 residues. CDR3 sequence reads: CSASPSGRARNEQFF. CDR3 bases: TGCAGTGCTAGTCCTAGCGGGAGGGCCAGGAATGAGCAGTTCTTC.

Turning to this clonotype: One junction end does not reproduce the germline sequence, and a read error may be involved. The rearrangement uses TRBV28 and TRBJ2-5; tentatively, D is TRBD2 (5 bases). This CDR3 is built from 15 residues. Germline values: CDR1 MDHEN, CDR2 SYDVKM. This chain's CDR3 is CASSLKYGLGETKYF. The CDR3 DNA follows: TGTGCCAGCAGTTTAAAATATGGATTGGGAGAGACCAAGTACTTC. Full variable domain (outside the CDR3, taken from reference TRBV28 and TRBJ2-5): DVKVTQSSRYLVKRTGEKVFLECVQDMDHENMFWYRQDPGLGLRLIYFSYDVKMKEKGDIPEGYSVSREKKERFSLILESASTNQTSMYLCASSLKYGLGETKYFGPGTRLLVL.

This clonotype turned up a few times. V gene TRBV29-1 combines with J gene TRBJ2-1; D may be TRBD2 (6 bases). V was pared by 4 bases and J by 5 bases, with 6 bases between. The CDR3 consists of 11 residues. Germline-derived CDR1 and CDR2 are SQVTM and ANQGSEA. The CDR3 is CSVGLDNEQFF. DNA of the CDR3: TGCAGCGTTGGACTAGACAATGAGCAGTTCTTC.

The J gene is TRBJ2-1, the V gene TRBV5-1; D is possibly TRBD1 (7 bases). Looked up from germline, CDR1 is SGHRS and CDR2 is YFSETQ. This CDR3 is 15 amino acids long. Trimming shortened V by 4 bases and J by 12 bases, and 23 bases separated the two germline ends. This CDR3 is CASSRRDSAMNRQFF. For the CDR3, the DNA is TGCGCCAGCAGCCGGCGGGACAGTGCTATGAATCGGCAGTTCTTC.

A word on this clonotype: The junction and the germline gene differ at one end; a read error may be behind it. The J gene is TRBJ1-2, the V gene TRBV19, with 8 bases that match TRBD1. The CDR3 covers 15 residues. Germline loops: CDR1 LNHDA, CDR2 SQIVND (reference sequence). The CDR3 reads CASIPDRDGDYGYTF. The CDR3 coding sequence is TGTGCTAGTATTCCGGACAGGGACGGGGACTATGGCTACACCTTC.

The table lists this clonotype with a few counts. In DNA, the CDR3 is TGCAGTGCTAGACCGGCGGACGGGACCTCCTACGAGCAGTACTTC. This translates into CSARPADGTSYEQYF. The genes are TRBV20-1 and TRBJ2-7, with D perhaps given as TRBD1 or TRBD2 (5 bases each). Looked up from germline, CDR1 is DFQATT and CDR2 is SNEGSKA (reference sequence). V was pared by 2 bases and J by 0 bases, with 14 bases between. The CDR3 loop spans 15 amino acids.

This clonotype was recorded at least ten times. This rearrangement joins TRBV27 to TRBJ2-1; 7 bases are shared with TRBD2. V dropped 6 bases and J dropped 0; count of bases not matched to a gene: 11. CDR3 length: 17 amino acids. The germline V gene has CDR1 MNHEY and CDR2 SMNVEV (reference sequence). CDR3 DNA: TGTGCCAGCAGCCACACTAGCGCCCTCGGCTCCTACAATGAGCAGTTCTTC. It translates to CASSHTSALGSYNEQFF.